This T cell receptor (beta chain) was identified in a study of shared clonotypes between healthy human individuals (dated by TCRdb to 2018 to 2020). With respect to the entire study: Two women and three men aged 18 to 49 years were included in the cohort. To increase sequencing depth and limit assay-specific biases, TCR repertoire library preparation and sequencing were carried out by different laboratories using diverse techniques. The study deeply sequenced blood TCR repertoires of five healthy adults to estimate repertoire size and the extent of clonotype sharing between individuals. Between about 0.94 and 10 billion PBMCs per donor were obtained by leukapheresis. For each donor, CD4 naive and CD4 memory were each given three plates, CD8 naive was given two plates, and CD8 memory was given one plate. What the work shows at the level of the full study, not this receptor alone: Only blood was sampled, and tissue TCR repertoires likely differ from those in blood. Rarefaction of sorted-subset datasets indicated incomplete sequencing despite the large sequencing depth. Across a handful of donors, about 5.2% of naive CD4, roughly 3.8% of naive CD8, roughly 2.3% of memory CD4, and 0.4% of memory CD8 clonotypes were shared. Pairwise subsampling led to the expectation that sequencing depth would affect the degree of clonotype sharing among donors. Larger estimated clonotype richness was generally found for naive subsets than for memory subsets. Higher generation probabilities were observed for clonotypes shared by all four sorted-subset donors than for non-shared clonotypes. Because the study included a small number of donors, the genetic and exposure-history diversity represented was limited.

Points on this clone: Which antigen it targets is not known. Within one base of it there is no much larger clone, and no base qualities were kept.

Using the deep immunoSEQ assay, TCR CDR3 regions were amplified from genomic DNA by multiplex PCR. Extracted genomic DNA from each cell subset was spread evenly across all wells of several immunoSEQ 96-well plates, with each plate serving as a replicate. Each replicate PCR for sorted subsets received about 0.2 ug genomic DNA, equal to 28,000 or so T cell genomes. The purified libraries were quantified using a Qubit 3.0 fluorometer, sized with a Bioanalyzer 2100, and then quantified again using the KAPA Library Quantification kit. Every immunoSEQ 96-well plate was sequenced on a dedicated single-read 150-cycle Illumina NextSeq 550 flow cell. On the study's bioinformatics: Because the immunoSEQ output included only junctional sequences and no quality scores, the filtering could not be the same as the filtering used for full-length reads. Sequences were annotated with PyIR, a Python wrapper for IgBLAST v1.9, using IMGT germline references to assign V/J genes and CDR3. Reads were filtered out if the reads had weak V/J assignments (E-value above 1e-6), no CDR3, stop codons, out-of-frame junctions, or ambiguous translated residues. V3J clonotypes were defined as sequences sharing the same inferred V gene, J gene, and CDR3 amino acid sequence. To compute the percentage overlap between repertoires, the number of shared unique clonotypes was divided by the size of the smaller repertoire. Three approaches were used to assess repertoire richness: RTK rarefaction, the Chao1 estimator, and Recon v2.1 estimates of unobserved clonotypes. For all TCRbeta clonotypes obtained by the gDNA method from several donors, generation probabilities were computed with OLGA. This immuneACCESS table, as held by TCRdb, lists in-frame sequences with V and J called but not all clones. Of the missing ones, under half trace to an unresolved V gene in checked studies; the others have no known cause. From that table come the V and J calls and clone size; the DNA was used to work out D and trimming. In all, the sample holds a few million clones, and 85% to 95% of those were seen once. The top ten constitute 0.39% of the sample.

Healthy HIV-negative adults with no recently reported acute infections or vaccinations were included as donors. Every donor was a Caucasian adult residing in Nashville, Tennessee, USA. CD4+ T cells were enriched by magnetic negative selection; naive cells were then positively selected on CD45RA, and the negative fraction formed the memory subset. After blood collection by leukapheresis, PBMCs were isolated using Ficoll-Histopaque density gradient centrifugation and then cryopreserved in the vapor phase of liquid nitrogen. Analytical flow cytometry was used to check the purity and quantity of every magnetically sorted T cell population. From each sorted fraction, genomic DNA was isolated and quantified by UV absorbance on a Nanodrop 2000c. This sequence originates from a man between 18 and 29 years old in good health. Some clones in this sample may be carry-over from other donors' samples. The sample comprised naive CD4+ T cells from PBMCs. Interpreted using the paper, the cell subset or site label stands for: CD45RA+ positively selected.

This receptor carries the CDR3 CASSIGTTNYNEQFF. The nucleotide sequence is TGTGCCAGTAGTATCGGGACAACCAACTACAATGAGCAGTTCTTC. The chain is assembled from TRBV19 and TRBJ2-1; tentative D gene TRBD1, with 6 bases matching. The CDR3, from cysteine to phenylalanine, totals 15 residues. The DNA shown is the 45-base CDR3, in frame from base 1. The junction shows trimming of 3 bases on V and 3 bases on J, plus 12 bases between the germline ends. The germline V gene (reference sequence) specifies LNHDA as CDR1 and SQIVND as CDR2.